Reported below is one T cell receptor (beta chain). The target antigen is unknown. CDR3 length: 15 amino acids. The source of the sample is a study of vaccination effects on CD4 cells after COVID-19. Within the ViraFEST assay, antigen-specific CD4+ T cells underwent expansion with viral peptide pools prior to sequencing. Scientists isolated CD4+ T cells after a roughly nine-day culture period ended. The vaccine recipients had no prior SARS-CoV-2 infection, with negative nucleocapsid antibodies. IL-2 medium supplanted half the medium on days 3 and 7. The protocol was immunoSEQ multiplex PCR, while the TCRdb copy is restricted to in-frame clones and leaves out a portion. The repertoire consists of fewer than 30,000 clones, with over 70% occurring once and the leading ten covering under 13%.

Specimen: CD4+ T cells from PBMCs cultured with HCoV-NL63 spike peptides, collected before COVID-19 vaccination. This clonotype was obtained from a human donor who received a COVID-19 vaccine. The chain carries TRBV21-1 and TRBJ1-5; the D segment call TRBD1 is taken from the table without a DNA check. TRBV21-1 is described as a pseudogene. The CDR3 DNA is TGTGCCAGCGTTCCGGGACAGGAGATCAATCAGCCCCAGCATTTT. Amino acids: CASVPGQEINQPQHF.